Below, one T cell receptor beta chain is given with its context. TCRdb passed the RT-PCR reads through MiXCR, listing each CDR3 protein once. The table lists about 570,000 distinct CDR3 sequences, about 11% of them singletons. This specimen belongs to a study of response to subunit inactivated influenza vaccine. V was pared by 2 bases and J by 1 base, with 17 bases between. This CDR3 comprises 17 residues. Germline CDR1 is MNHEY and CDR2 is SVGAGI. This sample was shared with a second study, whose subject was T cells expressing NK-cell markers. This second report adds: As the method of synthesis, 5'RACE template switching with UMIs yielded TCR beta cDNA. Researchers report these clonotypes also headed the CD3+CD56-NKG2C+ fraction in a handful of donors.

Sequenced material: PBMCs from blood, taken on the day of vaccination. This rearrangement joins TRBV6-5 to TRBJ2-5; D possibly corresponds to TRBD2 (6 bases). This sequence was found in a man in his forties or fifties who received an inactivated influenza vaccine. The CDR3 reads CASSYEWVLASQETQYF. The CDR3 region has the DNA TGTGCCAGCAGTTACGAATGGGTCCTAGCGTCCCAAGAGACCCAGTACTTC.